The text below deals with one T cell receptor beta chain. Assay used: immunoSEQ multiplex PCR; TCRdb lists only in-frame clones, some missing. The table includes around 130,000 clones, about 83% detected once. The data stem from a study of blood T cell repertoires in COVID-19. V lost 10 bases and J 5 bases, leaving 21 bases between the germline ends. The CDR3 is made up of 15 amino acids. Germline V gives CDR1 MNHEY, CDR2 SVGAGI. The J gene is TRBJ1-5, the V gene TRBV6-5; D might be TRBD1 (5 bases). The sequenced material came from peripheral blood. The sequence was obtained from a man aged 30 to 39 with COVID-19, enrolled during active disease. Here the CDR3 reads CATLIGHPPDQPQHF. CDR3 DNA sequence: TGTGCCACCTTAATAGGACATCCACCCGATCAGCCCCAGCATTTT.